These 9 T cell receptor beta chains were sequenced from one sample in a study of T cell responses to AZD1222 COVID-19 vaccine. Repertoires were generated with immunoSEQ multiplex PCR, while TCRdb's copy carries only in-frame clones and drops some. The repertoire has 120,000 or so clones, roughly 91% of them found once; the top ten carry approximately 12%. The specimen comprised peripheral blood, sampled on day 0 of MenACWY control vaccination. The origin of the receptors is an adult in good health.

J is TRBJ2-1 and V is TRBV3-1 (or the pseudogene TRBV3-2), with 10 bases lining up with TRBD1. The CDR3 totals 15 residues. Trimming removed 4 bases from V and 8 bases from J; junction bases left unmatched: 8. From germline, CDR1 is LGHDT and CDR2 YNNKEL (reference sequence). Here the CDR3 reads CASSRRQGAQDEQFF. CDR3 DNA: TGTGCCAGCAGCCGTCGACAGGGGGCGCAGGATGAGCAGTTCTTC.

The CDR3 here is CASSPDRVHEQYF. CDR3 nucleotide sequence: TGTGCCAGCAGCCCAGACAGGGTCCACGAGCAGTACTTC. This chain links TRBV12-3 or TRBV12-4 with TRBJ2-7; TRBD1 matches 7 bases. The CDR3 length is 13 residues. With 6 bases clipped from V and 5 bases from J, the junction kept 7 bases outside the gene matches.

This clone was recorded once. This chain uses TRBV6-6 with TRBJ1-2, with TRBD1 identical over 9 bases. Losses at the gene ends were 4 bases for V and 8 bases for J; bases not matched to a gene: 11. The CDR3 loop spans 15 amino acids. Germline V CDR1 and CDR2: MNHNY, SVGAGI (reference sequence). The CDR3 loop reads CASSFPGQGLTGYTF. The CDR3 DNA is TGTGCCAGCAGTTTCCCCGGACAGGGGTTAACAGGCTACACCTTC.

J is TRBJ1-2 and V is TRBV12-3 or TRBV12-4; no firm D call. V was shortened by 1 base and J by 8 bases, with 11 bases between the two germline ends. CDR3 length: 13 amino acids. The CDR3 spells CASSLEGSRGYTF. The DNA for the CDR3 is TGTGCCAGCAGTTTAGAAGGTTCTCGGGGCTACACCTTC.

This chain uses TRBV28 with TRBJ2-4; D tentatively fits TRBD1 or TRBD2 (5 bases each). This CDR3 is 15 amino acids long. Germline V gene data show CDR1 as MDHEN and CDR2 as SYDVKM. Trimming stripped 6 bases from V and 1 base from J, with 13 bases between. The chain's CDR3 is CASSTRGAAKNIQYF. DNA of the CDR3: TGTGCCAGCAGCACCAGAGGGGCGGCCAAAAACATTCAGTACTTC.

The chain has TRBV11-2 and TRBJ1-2; no clear D. V lost 2 bases, J lost 5 bases, and 12 bases lay in between. From germline, CDR1 is SGHAT and CDR2 FQNNGV. This CDR3 is 14 amino acids long. The DNA of the CDR3 is TGTGCCAGCAGCTTACTCTCGGCCGAATATGGCTACACCTTC. Amino acids: CASSLLSAEYGYTF.

The V call is TRBV2, the J call TRBJ1-2; D might be TRBD1 (6 bases). The V end was cut by 6 bases, the J end by 4 bases, with 15 bases between. The CDR3 has 14 amino acids. CDR1 and CDR2 from the germline V gene are SNHLY and FYNNEI. CDR3 sequence (DNA): TGTGCCAGCAGAACCGGGGGGGCGGCCTATGGCTACACCTTC. Its translation is CASRTGGAAYGYTF.

The rearrangement uses TRBV27 and TRBJ2-1, with 8 bases lining up with TRBD2. Germline assignment: CDR1 MNHEY and CDR2 SMNVEV (reference sequence). The CDR3 spans 13 residues. V was clipped by 6 bases and J by 8 bases; unmatched bases: 6. The CDR3 sequence: CASRSAGEHEQFF. As DNA, the CDR3 is TGTGCCAGCAGATCAGCGGGAGAACATGAGCAGTTCTTC.

The chain links TRBV7-9 to TRBJ2-7; 9 positions agree with TRBD1. With 4 bases clipped from V and 6 bases from J, the junction kept 10 bases outside the gene matches. The CDR3 length is 15 residues. CDR1 and CDR2 (germline): SEHNR, FQNEAQ (reference sequence). CDR3 region: CASSSRGTGLSEQYF. The CDR3 DNA reads as TGTGCCAGCAGCTCCCGCGGGACAGGGTTATCCGAGCAGTACTTC.